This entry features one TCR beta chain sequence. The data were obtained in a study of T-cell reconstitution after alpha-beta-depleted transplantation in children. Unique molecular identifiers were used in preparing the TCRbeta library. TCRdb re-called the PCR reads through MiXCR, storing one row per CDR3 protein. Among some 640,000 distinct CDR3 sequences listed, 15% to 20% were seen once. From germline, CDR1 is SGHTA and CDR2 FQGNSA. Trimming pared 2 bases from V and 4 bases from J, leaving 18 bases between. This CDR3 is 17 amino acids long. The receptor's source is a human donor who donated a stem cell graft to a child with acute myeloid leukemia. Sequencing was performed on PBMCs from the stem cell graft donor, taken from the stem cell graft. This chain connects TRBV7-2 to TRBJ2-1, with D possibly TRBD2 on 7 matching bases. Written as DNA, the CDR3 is TGTGCCAGCAGCTTAAACCCAACGGGGGGCCGGTACAATGAGCAGTTCTTC. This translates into CASSLNPTGGRYNEQFF.